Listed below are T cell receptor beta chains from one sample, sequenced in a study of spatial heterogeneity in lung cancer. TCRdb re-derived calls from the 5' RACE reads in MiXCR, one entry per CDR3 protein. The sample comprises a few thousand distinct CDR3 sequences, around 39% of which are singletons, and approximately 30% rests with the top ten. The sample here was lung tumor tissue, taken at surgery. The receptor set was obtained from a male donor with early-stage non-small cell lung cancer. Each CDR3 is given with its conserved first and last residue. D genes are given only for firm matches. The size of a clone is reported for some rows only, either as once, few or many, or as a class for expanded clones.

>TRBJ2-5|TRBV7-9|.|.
TGTGCCAGCAGCTTAGACGTCGGGCAAGAGACCCAGTACTTC
CASSLDVGQETQYF
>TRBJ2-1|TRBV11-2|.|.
TGTGCCAGCAGCTTGGGGTTTAGCTCCTACAATGAGCAGTTCTTC
CASSLGFSSYNEQFF
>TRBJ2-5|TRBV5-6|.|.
TGTGCCAGCAGCTACTTTCTGCAAGAGACCCAGTACTTC
CASSYFLQETQYF
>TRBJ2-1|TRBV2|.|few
TGTGCCAGCAGTGAGGCCTCCCACCGATCCAATGAGCAGTTCTTC
CASSEASHRSNEQFF
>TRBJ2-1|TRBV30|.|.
TGTGCCTGGAGTAAGGGGGGGTCCCTATCGGAGCAGTTCTTC
CAWSKGGSLSEQFF
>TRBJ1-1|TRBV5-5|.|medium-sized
TGTGCCAGCAGCCGGAGTGCGAACACTGAAGCTTTCTTT
CASSRSANTEAFF
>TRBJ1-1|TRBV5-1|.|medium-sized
TGCGCCAGCAGCTTGGGGACGACAAGGAACACTGAAGCTTTCTTT
CASSLGTTRNTEAFF
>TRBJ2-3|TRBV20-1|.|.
TGCAGTGCACCCCGGGACCCCGCCTCAGATACGCAGTATTTT
CSAPRDPASDTQYF
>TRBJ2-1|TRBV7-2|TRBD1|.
TGTGCCAGCAGCTTATTGGGTACCCCAGGAAAACAGGGGCTTCAGTTCTTC
CASSLLGTPGKQGLQFF
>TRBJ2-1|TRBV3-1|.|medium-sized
TGTGCCAGCAGCACGTATTCACGGCCTAGGCAGTTCTTC
CASSTYSRPRQFF
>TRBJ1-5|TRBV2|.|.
TGTGCCAGCTCAGAGGGCCGGGTTGGGCCCCAGCATTTT
CASSEGRVGPQHF
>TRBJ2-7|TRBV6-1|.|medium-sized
TGTGCCAGCGAGTCGGGGCTTAGCTCCTACGAGCAGTACTTC
CASESGLSSYEQYF
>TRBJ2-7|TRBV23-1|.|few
TGCGCCAGCAGTCAATCTTTTATATGGAAGTGGGTGGGACGCTACGAGCAGTACTTC
CASSQSFIWKWVGRYEQYF
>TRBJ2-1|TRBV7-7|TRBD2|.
TGTGCTAGCAGCATAACTAGCGGGGGCCACAATGAGCAGTTCTTC
CASSITSGGHNEQFF
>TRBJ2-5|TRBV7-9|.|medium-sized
TGTGCCAGCAGCTTGCAACTGGCGGGCCAAGAGACCCAGTACTTC
CASSLQLAGQETQYF
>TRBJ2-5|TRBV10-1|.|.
TGCGCCAGCAGTGAGGGACAGACCCAGTACTTC
CASSEGQTQYF
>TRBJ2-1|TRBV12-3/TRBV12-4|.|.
TGTGCCAGCAGCCTCCCAAGGGATGAGCAGTTCTTC
CASSLPRDEQFF
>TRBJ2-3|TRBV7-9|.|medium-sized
TGTGCCAGCAGCTTAGTCACAGGCGCCCCCGCAGATACGCAGTATTTT
CASSLVTGAPADTQYF
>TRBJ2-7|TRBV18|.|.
TGTGCCAGCTCACCAACGGAGGGTACCTACGAGCAGTACTTC
CASSPTEGTYEQYF
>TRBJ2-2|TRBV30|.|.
TGTGCCTGGAGTCCCACAACGGGGGAGCTGTTTTTT
CAWSPTTGELFF
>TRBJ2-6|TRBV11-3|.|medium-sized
TGTGCCAGCAGCTTAGCACAGGGCCTCTCTGGGGCCAACGTCCTGACTTTC
CASSLAQGLSGANVLTF
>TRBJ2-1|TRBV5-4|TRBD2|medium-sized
TGTGCCAGCAGCTCCGGCACTAGCGGGAGCGATGAGCAGTTCTTC
CASSSGTSGSDEQFF
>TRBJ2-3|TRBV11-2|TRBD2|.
TGTGCCAGCAGCCATGGCGGGGGGGCCACTCAACTCGACACAGATACGCAGTATTTT
CASSHGGGATQLDTDTQYF
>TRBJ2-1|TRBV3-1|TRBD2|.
TGTGCCAGCAGCCAGGGGACTAGCGGCAATGAGCAGTTCTTC
CASSQGTSGNEQFF
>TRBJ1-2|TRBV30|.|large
TGTGCCTGGAGTGTACGGAGTCTAAGGGGCTACACCTTC
CAWSVRSLRGYTF
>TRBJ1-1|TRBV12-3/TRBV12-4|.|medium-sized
TGTGCCAGCAGCCGGTCTCGAGAAGGTGAAGCTTTCTTT
CASSRSREGEAFF
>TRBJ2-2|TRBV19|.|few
TGTGCCAGTAAGGTTGGCGGGGTGAACACCGGGGAGCTGTTTTTT
CASKVGGVNTGELFF
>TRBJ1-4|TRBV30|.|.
TGTGCCTGGACCGGGGCGTCTAATGAAAAACTGTTTTTT
CAWTGASNEKLFF
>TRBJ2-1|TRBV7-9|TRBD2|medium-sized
TGTGCCAGCAGCCTGGGGACTAGCGGGAACGCTGAGCAGTTCTTC
CASSLGTSGNAEQFF
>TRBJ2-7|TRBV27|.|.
TGTGCCAGCAGACCGGGACCGGCGACCGAGCAGTACTTC
CASRPGPATEQYF
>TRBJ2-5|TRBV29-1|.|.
TGCAGCGTTACAGGGACTTCTCAAGAGACCCAGTACTTC
CSVTGTSQETQYF
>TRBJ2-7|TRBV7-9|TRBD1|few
TGTGCCAGCAGCTTACCGACAGGGGTAAGGTACTTC
CASSLPTGVRYF
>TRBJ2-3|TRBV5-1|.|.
TGCGCCAGCAGCCCCGGGACTAGCACAGATACGCAGTATTTT
CASSPGTSTDTQYF
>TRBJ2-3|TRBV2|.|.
TGTGCCAGCAGTTATGGGCGTGGAGATACGCAGTATTTT
CASSYGRGDTQYF
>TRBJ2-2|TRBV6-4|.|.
TGTGCCAGCAGTGACTCGGGGGGAAACACCGGGGAGCTGTTTTTT
CASSDSGGNTGELFF
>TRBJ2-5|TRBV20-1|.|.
TGCAGTTCCGGGACGGAAGAGACCCAGTACTTC
CSSGTEETQYF
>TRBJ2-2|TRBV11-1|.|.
TGTGCCAGCAGCCCCACCGGGGAGCTGTTTTTT
CASSPTGELFF
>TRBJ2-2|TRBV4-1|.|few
TGCGCCAGCAGCCATCCCGGGACCTCGACCGGGGAGCTGTTTTTT
CASSHPGTSTGELFF
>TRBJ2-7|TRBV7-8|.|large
TGTGCCAGCACCCTACACGGGGCCGGGAGCCCTTACGAGCAGTACTTC
CASTLHGAGSPYEQYF
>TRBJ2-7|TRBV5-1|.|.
TGCGCCAGCAGCCCAGCCACCACAGGGAGTCCCTACGAGCAGTACTTC
CASSPATTGSPYEQYF
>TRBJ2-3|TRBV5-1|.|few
TGCGCCAGCAGCTTGGAGGGTCGGCAGGACACAGATACGCAGTATTTT
CASSLEGRQDTDTQYF
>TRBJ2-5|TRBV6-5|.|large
TGTGCCAGCAGTGGGACGGAGACCCAGTACTTC
CASSGTETQYF
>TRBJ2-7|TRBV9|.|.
TGTGCCAGCAGCCAGGGCCCGACCTACGAGCAGTACTTC
CASSQGPTYEQYF
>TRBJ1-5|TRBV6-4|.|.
TGTGCCAGCAGTGTACGTAGCAATCAGCCCCAGCATTTT
CASSVRSNQPQHF
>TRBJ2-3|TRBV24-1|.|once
TGTGCCACCAGTGACCCGCCAGTAACTAGCACAGATACGCAGTATTTT
CATSDPPVTSTDTQYF
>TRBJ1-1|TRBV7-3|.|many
TGTGCCAGCAGCTTAAACAGGGAAGGAACTGAAGCTTTCTTT
CASSLNREGTEAFF
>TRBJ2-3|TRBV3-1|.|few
TGTGCCAGCAGCCAAGGTCCCGGACTACCCGACACAGATACGCAGTATTTT
CASSQGPGLPDTDTQYF
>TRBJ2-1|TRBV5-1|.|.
TGCGCCAGCAGCTTGGGGACACAATTCAATGAGCAGTTCTTC
CASSLGTQFNEQFF
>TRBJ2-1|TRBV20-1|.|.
TGCAGTGCTAGTCATAGCTCCTACAATGAGCAGTTCTTC
CSASHSSYNEQFF
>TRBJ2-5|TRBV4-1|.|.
TGCGCCAGCAGCCAAGGGGGGCTGGAGACCCAGTACTTC
CASSQGGLETQYF
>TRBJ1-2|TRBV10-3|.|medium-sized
TGTGCCATCAGTGCGGGCCAGGAGGTCTATGGCTACACCTTC
CAISAGQEVYGYTF
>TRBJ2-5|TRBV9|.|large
TGTGCCAGCAGCGTAGGAGGACAGTCGGAGACCCAGTACTTC
CASSVGGQSETQYF
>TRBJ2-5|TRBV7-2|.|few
TGTGCCAGCAGCTTAGTTCTGGGCCCACAAGAGACCCAGTACTTC
CASSLVLGPQETQYF